The clone carrying this T cell receptor (beta chain) was counted ten times or more. Regions amplified from RNA transcripts were the TCR beta CDR3 regions. Initially, a first-round RT-PCR of the TCR CDR3 employed the HTBI primer set. Each CDR3 protein is one row after TCRdb ran MiXCR on the multiplex PCR reads. The sample holds 500,000 to 600,000 distinct CDR3 sequences, 16% seen once. These data originate in a study of T cells in Graves' hyperthyroidism and ophthalmopathy. The CDR3 contains 13 residues. Germline CDR1 is SGHNT and CDR2 is YENEEA. V was pared by 6 bases and J by 4 bases, with 5 bases of the junction left unmatched.

The gene calls are TRBV11-3 and TRBJ1-2; 7 bases are shared with TRBD1. Sequencing was done on a sample of blood. This TCR was recovered from a woman younger than 30 with Graves' hyperthyroidism. Written as DNA, the CDR3 is TGTGCCAGCAGTGGGCAGGGGGTCTATGGCTACACCTTC. Amino acid sequence: CASSGQGVYGYTF.